The TCR beta chain described here comes from a study of blood T cell repertoires in COVID-19. Original data processing: Reference gene primer amplification yielded estimated nucleated cell counts. Produced via immunoSEQ multiplex PCR; TCRdb's table is partial and in-frame only. The DNA was the basis for D and trimming; V, J and clone size are from that table. The sample includes roughly 270,000 clones, roughly 85% of them seen just once. The ends lost 4 bases at V and 4 bases at J; junction bases unmatched: 6. This CDR3 spans 16 amino acids. Looked up from germline, CDR1 is LGHDT and CDR2 is YNNKEL (reference sequence).

This receptor was identified in a middle-aged man who had been exposed to COVID-19. V gene TRBV3-1 (or the pseudogene TRBV3-2) combines with J gene TRBJ2-1; 11 bases match TRBD1. Sequenced input: PBMCs or T cells enriched from blood (not recorded which). This CDR3 is CASSLLGQGAYNEQFF. DNA of the CDR3: TGTGCCAGCAGCCTCCTTGGACAGGGGGCGTACAATGAGCAGTTCTTC.